Shown below are 27 T cell receptor beta chains from a single sample sequenced in a study of monozygotic twins with inflammatory bowel disease. TCRdb re-called the 5' RACE reads and catalogs CDR3 proteins one per entry, DNA excluded. The repertoire table contains more than 300,000 distinct CDR3 sequences. Material: blood. Receptor source: a human donor with ulcerative colitis or Crohn's disease, or a healthy co-twin of an affected twin (not recorded which).

The chain employs TRBV12-3 or TRBV12-4 and TRBJ1-4; TCRdb selects TRBD1, and the lack of DNA leaves this call unchecked. This CDR3 has 16 residues. The CDR3 sequence is CASSPKFRDTDEKLFF.

The chain joins TRBV20-1 to TRBJ2-5; TCRdb names TRBD1, which stays unverified in the absence of DNA. The CDR3 sequence is 13 residues long. Germline CDR1 reads DFQATT; CDR2 reads SNEGSKA (reference sequence). The CDR3 spells CSAPTGAGETQYF.

The chain is built from TRBV4-3 and TRBJ2-1; absent DNA, TCRdb's TRBD2 call cannot be checked. The CDR3 length is 19 residues. CDR1 and CDR2 (germline): LGHNA, YSLEER. CDR3 loop: CASSQRPGTSGGAYNEQFF.

V and J are TRBV20-1 and TRBJ1-1; TCRdb names TRBD1, which stays unverified in the absence of DNA. The CDR3 extends over 14 amino acids. CDR1 DFQATT and CDR2 SNEGSKA come from the germline V gene (reference sequence). The CDR3 sequence: CSARVDRARTEAFF.

The chain links TRBV5-1 to TRBJ1-2; TCRdb returns TRBD1, unconfirmable since there is no DNA. CDR3 length: 14 amino acids. The V gene's germline CDR1 is SGHRS and CDR2 YFSETQ. The CDR3 loop reads CASSLDSGGYGYTF.

This chain connects TRBV28 to TRBJ2-7. From germline, CDR1 is MDHEN and CDR2 SYDVKM. The CDR3 length is 13 residues. CDR3 amino acids: CASSTLSSYEQYF.

The rearrangement links TRBV4-1 to TRBJ2-5. CDR3 length: 16 residues. Germline-derived CDR1 and CDR2 are MGHRA and YSYEKL. Here the CDR3 reads CASSQETSGAVKTQYF.

The chain joins TRBV5-6 to TRBJ1-4; without DNA, the TCRdb call of TRBD1 cannot be checked. This CDR3 has 14 residues. Germline loops: CDR1 SGHDT, CDR2 YYEEEE. The CDR3 region is CASSSWTVSEKLFF. The variable domain in full, completed from reference TRBV5-6 and TRBJ1-4, reads DAGVTQSPTHLIKTRGQQVTLRCSPKSGHDTVSWYQQALGQGPQFIFQYYEEEERQRGNFPDRFSGHQFPNYSSELNVNALLLGDSALYLCASSSWTVSEKLFFGSGTQLSVL.

The chain joins TRBV19 to TRBJ2-7; the D call of TRBD1 rests on TCRdb alone, since no DNA is present to check it. Germline CDR1 and CDR2: LNHDA and SQIVND (reference sequence). CDR3 size: 15 residues. This CDR3 reads CASSPIYRGDYEQYF.

Here the CDR3 reads CASSPRSGEDTQYF. The chain combines TRBV18 with TRBJ2-3. CDR3 length: 14 amino acids. Germline CDR1 KGHSH, CDR2 LQKENI.

The chain has TRBV7-3 and TRBJ2-1; lacking DNA, the TRBD1 call made by TCRdb goes unchecked. From germline, CDR1 is SGHTA and CDR2 FQGTGA. CDR3 size: 15 residues. The CDR3: CASSPGTEKYNEQFF.

This chain links TRBV5-1 with TRBJ2-3; TCRdb's assignment of TRBD1 cannot be checked, as there is no DNA. The CDR3 runs to 16 residues. Germline values: CDR1 SGHRS, CDR2 YFSETQ. CDR3 protein: CASSESRDRGTDTQYF.

The chain employs TRBV12-3 or TRBV12-4 and TRBJ2-7; TCRdb proposes TRBD2, but this gene call is untestable without DNA. This CDR3 region has 15 residues. The CDR3 loop is CASSPSLANGGEQYF.

The gene calls are TRBV7-3 and TRBJ1-1; TCRdb reports TRBD1, a call that lacks DNA to check it against. CDR1 and CDR2 (germline): SGHTA, FQGTGA. The CDR3 loop spans 14 amino acids. CDR3: CASTQGGSNTEAFF.

The J gene is TRBJ2-2, the V gene TRBV7-9. Germline V gene sequence: CDR1 SEHNR, CDR2 FQNEAQ (reference sequence). CDR3 length: 14 amino acids. CDR3 in amino acids: CASSLALIAGELFF.

The rearrangement uses TRBV20-1 and TRBJ2-2; TCRdb outputs TRBD1, but without DNA this stays unchecked. CDR3 size: 14 residues. Germline V CDR1 and CDR2: DFQATT, SNEGSKA (reference sequence). CDR3 residues: CSARGGQGDGELFF.

The chain carries TRBV6-2 or TRBV6-3 and TRBJ1-1; lacking DNA, the TRBD1 call made by TCRdb goes unchecked. The length of the CDR3 is 16 residues. CDR1 and CDR2 from the germline V gene are MNHEY and SVGEGT. The CDR3 protein is CASSYGSGGLNTEAFF.

CDR3 loop: CASTPLGEVIYEQFF. The rearrangement uses TRBV6-2 or TRBV6-3 and TRBJ2-1; TCRdb's assignment of TRBD2 cannot be checked, as there is no DNA. The V gene's germline CDR1 is MNHEY and CDR2 SVGEGT. This CDR3 is built from 15 residues.

The chain carries TRBV6-2 or TRBV6-3 and TRBJ2-7; TCRdb reports TRBD1, a call that lacks DNA to check it against. Germline CDR1 and CDR2: MNHEY and SVGEGT. The CDR3 has 14 residues. CDR3 amino acids: CASSYWGGGYEQYF.

The gene calls are TRBV7-2 and TRBJ2-7. The CDR3 consists of 14 residues. Germline CDR1 and CDR2: SGHTA and FQGNSA. The CDR3 reads CASSLTSQRYEQYF.

This CDR3 is CASSQGGRSSTDTQYF. The chain couples TRBV14 to TRBJ2-3; TCRdb picks TRBD1, but there is no DNA to check that call. The CDR3 is 16 amino acids. CDR1 and CDR2 from the germline V gene are SGHDN and FVKESK.

The chain uses TRBV7-8 and TRBJ1-6; the D gene TCRdb calls, TRBD1, cannot be checked with no DNA. Looked up from germline, CDR1 is SGHVS and CDR2 is FQNEAQ. The CDR3 has 19 amino acids. The CDR3 loop is CASSPREGALISYNSPLHF.

The genes are TRBV5-1 and TRBJ2-1; TCRdb gives TRBD2 as the D gene, but with no DNA this cannot be confirmed. There are 17 residues in the CDR3. The germline gives CDR1 SGHRS, CDR2 YFSETQ. The CDR3 loop reads CASSLDLGLAGDNEQFF.

The V gene is TRBV7-8, the J gene TRBJ2-1; no DNA is available, so the TRBD2 call from TCRdb remains unchecked. Per germline, CDR1 SGHVS and CDR2 FQNEAQ. The CDR3 runs 15 residues. The CDR3 here is CASSTLSTDYNEQFF.

The chain is built from TRBV29-1 and TRBJ2-3; TCRdb's D gene call, TRBD1, goes unchecked for lack of DNA. The CDR3 loop spans 15 amino acids. Germline V gives CDR1 SQVTM, CDR2 ANQGSEA. This chain's CDR3 is CSVGKGTGSTDTQYF.

The CDR3 spells CASSPAAGALGTEAFF. This chain joins TRBV18 and TRBJ1-1; the TRBD1 assignment by TCRdb is unverifiable without DNA. Germline V gene sequence: CDR1 KGHSH, CDR2 LQKENI. The CDR3 spans 16 residues.

V usage is TRBV5-1 and J usage is TRBJ1-5; TCRdb's D gene call, TRBD1, goes unchecked for lack of DNA. The CDR3 totals 16 residues. Germline V gene sequence: CDR1 SGHRS, CDR2 YFSETQ. CDR3 residues: CASSLGHRGQGQPQHF. The full variable domain, with the rest looked up from reference TRBV5-1 and TRBJ1-5, is KAGVTQTPRYLIKTRGQQVTLSCSPISGHRSVSWYQQTPGQGLQFLFEYFSETQRNKGNFPGRFSGRQFSNSRSEMNVSTLELGDSALYLCASSLGHRGQGQPQHFGDGTRLSIL.